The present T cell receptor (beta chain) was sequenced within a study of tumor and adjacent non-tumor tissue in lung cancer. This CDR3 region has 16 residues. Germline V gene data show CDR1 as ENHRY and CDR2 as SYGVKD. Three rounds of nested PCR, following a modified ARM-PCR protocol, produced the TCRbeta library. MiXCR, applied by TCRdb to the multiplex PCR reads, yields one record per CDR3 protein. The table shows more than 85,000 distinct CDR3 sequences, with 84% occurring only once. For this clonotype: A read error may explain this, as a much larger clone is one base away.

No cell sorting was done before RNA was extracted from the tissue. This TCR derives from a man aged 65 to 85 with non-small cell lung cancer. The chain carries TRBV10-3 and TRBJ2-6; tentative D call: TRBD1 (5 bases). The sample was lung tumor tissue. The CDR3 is CAISEVSVSGANILTF. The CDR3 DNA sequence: TGTGCCATCAGTGAGGTTTCCGTCTCTGGGGCCAACATCCTGACTTTC.